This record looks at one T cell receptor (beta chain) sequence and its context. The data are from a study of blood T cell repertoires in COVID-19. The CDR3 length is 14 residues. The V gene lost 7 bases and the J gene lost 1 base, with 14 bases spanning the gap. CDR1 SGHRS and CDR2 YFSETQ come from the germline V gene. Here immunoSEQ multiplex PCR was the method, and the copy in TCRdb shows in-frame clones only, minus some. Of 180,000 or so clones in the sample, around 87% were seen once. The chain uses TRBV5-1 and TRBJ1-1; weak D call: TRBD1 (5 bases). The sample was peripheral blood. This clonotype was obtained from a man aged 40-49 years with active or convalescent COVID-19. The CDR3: CASGSGQKNTEAFF. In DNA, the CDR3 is TGCGCCAGCGGCTCAGGGCAGAAGAACACTGAAGCTTTCTTT.